This T cell receptor (beta chain) was recorded in a study of blood T cell repertoires in COVID-19. The wider study: From the United States, Italy and Spain came samples of acute and convalescent COVID-19. In each case, the material was cDNA or gDNA derived from T cells, B-cell-depleted T cells, or PBMCs.

Trimming removed 8 bases from V and 3 bases from J, with 16 bases in between. The CDR3 has 14 residues. CDR1 is SNHLY and CDR2 is FYNNEI in the germline V gene. Authors' analysis steps: Counts of nucleated cells, estimated from reference gene primer amplification, were obtained. Using immunoSEQ multiplex PCR, the repertoire was profiled, and TCRdb retains in-frame clones only, with some absent. The V and J calls and clone size come from that table; D and trimming were worked out from the DNA. The sample shows about 37,000 clones, about 90% of them seen only once. The sequence came from a woman at least 80 years old with acute or convalescent COVID-19. This sequence joins TRBV2 and TRBJ1-1; a weak D match, TRBD1 (6 bases). Sequenced sample: peripheral blood. The CDR3: CASSRQAADTEAFF. The CDR3 bases are TGTGCCAGCTCCCGACAGGCGGCGGACACTGAAGCTTTCTTT.